The present T cell receptor (beta chain) was sequenced within a study of blood T cell repertoires in COVID-19. Across the study: Samples of COVID-19 (acute and convalescent) were obtained from the United States, Italy and Spain. The cDNA or gDNA used as material had been derived from T cells, B-cell-depleted T cells, or PBMCs.

This CDR3 region has 14 residues. V shed 2 bases and J shed 4 bases, with 12 bases lying between them. Germline CDR1 and CDR2: LGHNA and YNFKEQ. As handled by the study authors: Cell counts per sample came from amplifying reference gene primers. The protocol was immunoSEQ multiplex PCR, while the TCRdb copy is restricted to in-frame clones and leaves out a portion. From that table come the V and J calls and clone size; the DNA was used to work out D and trimming. The sample gives under 150,000 clones, approximately 91% of which show up once; over 2% is in the top ten. This rearrangement joins TRBV4-2 to TRBJ2-7; TRBD2 is a possible D gene (6 bases). The sample was peripheral blood. This receptor was taken from a human donor in a cohort sampled during active COVID-19. CDR3 nucleotide sequence: TGTGCCAGCAGCCAAACGCGGGGCATTTACGAGCAGTACTTC. It translates to CASSQTRGIYEQYF.